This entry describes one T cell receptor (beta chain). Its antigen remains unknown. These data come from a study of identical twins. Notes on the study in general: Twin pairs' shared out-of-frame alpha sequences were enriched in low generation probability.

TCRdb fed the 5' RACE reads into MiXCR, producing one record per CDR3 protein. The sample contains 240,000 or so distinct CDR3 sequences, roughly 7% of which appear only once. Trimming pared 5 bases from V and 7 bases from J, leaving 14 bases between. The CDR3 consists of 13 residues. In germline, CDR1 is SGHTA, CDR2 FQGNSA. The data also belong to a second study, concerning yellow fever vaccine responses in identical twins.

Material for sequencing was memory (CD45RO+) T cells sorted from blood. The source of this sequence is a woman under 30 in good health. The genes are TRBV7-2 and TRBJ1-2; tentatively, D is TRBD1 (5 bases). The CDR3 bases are TGTGCCAGCAGCCGCAGGGTCTACAGTGGCTACACCTTC. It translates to CASSRRVYSGYTF.